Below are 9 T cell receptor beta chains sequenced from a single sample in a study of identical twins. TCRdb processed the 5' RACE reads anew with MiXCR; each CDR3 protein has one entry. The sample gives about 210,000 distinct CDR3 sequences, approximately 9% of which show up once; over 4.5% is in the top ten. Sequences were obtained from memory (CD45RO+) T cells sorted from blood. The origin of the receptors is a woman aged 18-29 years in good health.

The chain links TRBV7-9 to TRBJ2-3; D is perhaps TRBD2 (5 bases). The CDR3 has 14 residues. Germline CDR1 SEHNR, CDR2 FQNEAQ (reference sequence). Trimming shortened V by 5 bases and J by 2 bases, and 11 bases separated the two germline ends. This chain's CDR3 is CASSPLGATDTQYF. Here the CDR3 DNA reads TGTGCCAGCAGCCCCCTGGGAGCCACAGATACGCAGTATTTT. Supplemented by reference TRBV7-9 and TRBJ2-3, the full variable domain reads DTGVSQNPRHKITKRGQNVTFRCDPISEHNRLYWYRQTLGQGPEFLTYFQNEAQLEKSRLLSDRFSAERPKGSFSTLEIQRTEQGDSAMYLCASSPLGATDTQYFGPGTRLTVL.

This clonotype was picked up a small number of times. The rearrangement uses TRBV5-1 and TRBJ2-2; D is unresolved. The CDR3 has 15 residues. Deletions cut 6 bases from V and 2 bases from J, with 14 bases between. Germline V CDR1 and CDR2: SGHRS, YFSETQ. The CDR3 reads CASTPQGSNTGELFF. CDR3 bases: TGCGCCAGCACCCCCCAAGGCAGCAACACCGGGGAGCTGTTTTTT.

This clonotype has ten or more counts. CDR3 in amino acids: CASSPTGNTGELFF. DNA of the CDR3: TGTGCCAGCAGTCCGACAGGGAACACCGGGGAGCTGTTTTTT. This sequence joins TRBV6-1 and TRBJ2-2; D is perhaps TRBD1 (6 bases). Germline V gives CDR1 MNHNS, CDR2 SASEGT. V gave up 5 bases and J gave up 1 base, with 8 bases separating them. This CDR3 has 14 amino acids.

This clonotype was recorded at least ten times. This CDR3 reads CATSRDAGGPDTQYF. Here the CDR3 DNA reads TGTGCCACCAGCAGAGATGCGGGGGGGCCAGATACGCAGTATTTT. The rearrangement joins TRBV15 to TRBJ2-3; 9 positions match TRBD2. The trim removed 0 bases at V and 4 bases at J, leaving 2 bases unmatched. Germline loops: CDR1 LNHNV, CDR2 YYDKDF (reference sequence). This CDR3 region has 15 residues.

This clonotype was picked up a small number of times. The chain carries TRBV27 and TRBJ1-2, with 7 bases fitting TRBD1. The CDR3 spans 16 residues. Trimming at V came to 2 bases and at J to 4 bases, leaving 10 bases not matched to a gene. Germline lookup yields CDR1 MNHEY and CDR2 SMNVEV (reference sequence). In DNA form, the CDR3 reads TGTGCCAGCAGTTTAACGTGGACAGGTGGGAGCTATGGCTACACCTTC. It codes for CASSLTWTGGSYGYTF.

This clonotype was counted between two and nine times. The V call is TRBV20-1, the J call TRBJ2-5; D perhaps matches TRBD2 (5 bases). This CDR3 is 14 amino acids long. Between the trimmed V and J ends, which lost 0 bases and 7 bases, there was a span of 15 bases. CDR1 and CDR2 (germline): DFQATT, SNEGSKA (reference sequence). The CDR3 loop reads CSARDEAPAGTQYF. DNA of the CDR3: TGCAGTGCTAGAGATGAGGCTCCTGCGGGGACCCAGTACTTC.

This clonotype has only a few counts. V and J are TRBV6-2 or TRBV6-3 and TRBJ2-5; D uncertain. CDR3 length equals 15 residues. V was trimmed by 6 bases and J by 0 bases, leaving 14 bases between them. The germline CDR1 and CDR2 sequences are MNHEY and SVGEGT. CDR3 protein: CASSHELRDQETQYF. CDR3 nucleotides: TGTGCCAGCAGCCACGAGTTACGGGACCAAGAGACCCAGTACTTC.

CDR3 DNA: TGCGCCAGCAGCCCCACCGATGGCTCAAACTATGGCTACACCTTC. Encoded protein: CASSPTDGSNYGYTF. The chain is built from TRBV5-1 and TRBJ1-2, with D unclear. From germline, CDR1 is SGHRS and CDR2 YFSETQ. CDR3 length: 15 residues. Trimming left V 4 bases short and J 2 bases short, with 15 bases between.

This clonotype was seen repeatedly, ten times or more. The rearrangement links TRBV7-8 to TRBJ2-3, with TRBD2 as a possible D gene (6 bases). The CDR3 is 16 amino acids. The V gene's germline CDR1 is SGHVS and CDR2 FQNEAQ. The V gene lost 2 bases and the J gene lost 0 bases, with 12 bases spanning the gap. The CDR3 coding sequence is TGTGCCAGCAGCTTATCAGGCGGGGTTAGCACAGATACGCAGTATTTT. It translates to CASSLSGGVSTDTQYF.